Detailed here is one T cell receptor (beta chain). Its antigen is undetermined. The germline V and J ends were trimmed by 1 base and 5 bases, with 13 bases remaining between them. The CDR3 totals 15 residues. Germline CDR1 and CDR2: SGHTS and YDEGEE. This sample was included in a study of lymphopenia after photon versus proton radiotherapy. Findings of the study overall: Under photons, naive T cells and diversity fell while effector/memory populations rose.

Profiled with immunoSEQ multiplex PCR; TCRdb holds only in-frame clones, not every one. The table has 35,000 to 45,000 clones, over 80% seen once; the top ten hold over 20%. The sample consisted of peripheral blood, taken from a patient treated with proton-based radiotherapy. The receptor was isolated from a woman between 70 and 85 years old with pancreatic cancer. This chain joins TRBV5-8 and TRBJ1-5; D unclear. The CDR3 is CASSLHVLGDQPQHF. DNA for the CDR3: TGTGCCAGCAGCTTGCATGTCTTAGGTGATCAGCCCCAGCATTTT.